Each of the 32 T cell receptor beta chains below was sequenced from the same sample in a study of blood T cell repertoires in COVID-19. Data came from immunoSEQ multiplex PCR; TCRdb stores just in-frame clones and leaves some out. This table holds fewer than 60,000 clones, more than 70% found once. Sequenced material: peripheral blood. The origin of the receptors is a man in his 60s with acute or convalescent COVID-19.

This chain connects TRBV24-1 to TRBJ1-2; TRBD1 aligns across 8 bases. The V segment lost 2 bases and the J segment 8 bases; nucleotides outside the gene matches: 6. The CDR3 loop spans 14 amino acids. Per germline, CDR1 KGHDR and CDR2 SFDVKD. CDR3: CATSDSGQGGGYTF. The CDR3 nucleotides are TGTGCCACCAGTGATTCTGGACAGGGCGGCGGCTACACCTTC.

The rearrangement joins TRBV24-1 to TRBJ2-2; D uncertain. Germline CDR1 is KGHDR and CDR2 is SFDVKD. Trimming left V 4 bases short and J 4 bases short, with 3 bases between. The CDR3 totals 12 residues. The CDR3 DNA sequence: TGTGCCACCAGTGAGAGCACCGGGGAGCTGTTTTTT. Translating it yields CATSESTGELFF.

The rearrangement links TRBV10-3 to TRBJ2-1, with TRBD2 identical over 8 bases. Germline V gene lookup returns CDR1 ENHRY and CDR2 SYGVKD. The CDR3 is 14 amino acids. The J segment lost 8 bases and the V segment lost 8 bases, leaving 11 bases of the junction unmatched. The CDR3 sequence: CAIGASGSWDEQFF. CDR3 coding DNA: TGTGCCATCGGGGCTAGCGGGTCCTGGGATGAGCAGTTCTTC.

V and J are TRBV7-8 and TRBJ1-5; D uncertain. The CDR3 is 17 amino acids. CDR1 is SGHVS, CDR2 FQNEAQ, per germline. V was shortened by 6 bases and J by 0 bases, with 18 bases between the two germline ends. The CDR3 DNA sequence: TGTGCCAGCAGTTCGGGATATCGAGGACCTAGCAATCAGCCCCAGCATTTT. Residues: CASSSGYRGPSNQPQHF.

This chain links TRBV6-1 with TRBJ1-1; the match to TRBD1 covers 10 bases. J lost 10 bases, V lost 2 bases, and 7 bases had no gene match. Looked up from germline, CDR1 is MNHNS and CDR2 is SASEGT. The CDR3 sequence is 14 residues long. This chain's CDR3 is CASSERDRGEGAFF. As DNA, the CDR3 is TGTGCCAGCAGTGAACGGGACAGGGGTGAGGGAGCTTTCTTT.

This clone was counted a single time. The rearrangement uses TRBV4-1 and TRBJ1-6; D perhaps matches TRBD1 (5 bases). Germline V gene sequence: CDR1 MGHRA, CDR2 YSYEKL. CDR3 length: 16 residues. V was shortened by 1 base and J by 3 bases, with 10 bases between the two germline ends. The CDR3 loop reads CASSQVAGHYNSPLHF. Here the CDR3 DNA reads TGCGCCAGCAGCCAAGTAGCCGGACACTATAATTCACCCCTCCACTTT.

The chain carries TRBV10-3 and TRBJ2-7; no definite D call. The CDR3 covers 15 residues. V gave up 6 bases and J gave up 1 base, with 16 bases separating them. Germline V gene lookup returns CDR1 ENHRY and CDR2 SYGVKD. CDR3 nucleotide sequence: TGTGCCATCAGCCATGAGGAACTGCGATCCTACGAGCAGTACTTC. Encoded protein: CAISHEELRSYEQYF.

The rearrangement uses TRBV11-3 and TRBJ1-2; D is ambiguous. Between the trimmed V and J ends, which lost 1 base and 8 bases, there was a span of 11 bases. This CDR3 region has 13 residues. Germline-derived CDR1 and CDR2 are SGHNT and YENEEA. The CDR3 spells CASSLGRPGGYTF. Here the CDR3 DNA reads TGTGCCAGCAGCTTAGGCCGCCCGGGGGGCTACACCTTC.

This chain links TRBV2 with TRBJ1-3; 7 bases line up with TRBD1. Germline V gives CDR1 SNHLY, CDR2 FYNNEI. The CDR3 is 16 amino acids. Trimming cost V 6 bases and J 0 bases; bases outside gene matches: 8. The CDR3 protein is CASRGQQLVSGNTIYF. The CDR3 bases are TGTGCCAGCAGGGGACAGCAACTCGTCTCTGGAAACACCATATATTTT.

The chain combines TRBV6-5 with TRBJ1-1; 7 bases match TRBD1. The V segment lost 6 bases and the J segment 3 bases; nucleotides outside the gene matches: 10. Germline V gives CDR1 MNHEY, CDR2 SVGAGI. The CDR3 contains 15 residues. The CDR3 DNA reads TGTGCCAGCAGAGCCCGGGACAGTATATACACTGAAGCTTTCTTT. It is translated as CASRARDSIYTEAFF.

The chain recombines TRBV18 with TRBJ2-3, with 12 nucleotides matching TRBD2. In germline, CDR1 is KGHSH, CDR2 LQKENI. The CDR3 runs to 16 residues. The junction had 6 bases not matched to a gene; V was cut back by 2 bases and J by 6 bases. The CDR3 sequence is CASSPTLAGGQDTQYF. CDR3 in DNA: TGTGCCAGCTCACCAACTCTAGCGGGAGGGCAGGATACGCAGTATTTT. Drawing the rest from reference TRBV18 and TRBJ2-3, the complete variable domain is NAGVMQNPRHLVRRRGQEARLRCSPMKGHSHVYWYRQLPEEGLKFMVYLQKENIIDESGMPKERFSAEFPKEGPSILRIQQVVRGDSAAYFCASSPTLAGGQDTQYFGPGTRLTVL.

This clone showed up just once. The chain uses TRBV28 and TRBJ1-2; 11 bases align to TRBD1. The CDR3 loop spans 18 amino acids. Unmatched junction bases numbered 16, after V lost 4 bases and J lost 6 bases. Per germline, CDR1 MDHEN and CDR2 SYDVKM. The CDR3 loop reads CASSSPPRTGGEGHGYTF. The CDR3 nucleotides read TGTGCCAGCAGTTCTCCTCCAAGGACAGGGGGCGAGGGACATGGCTACACCTTC.

J is TRBJ2-5 and V is TRBV7-9; 8 bases align to TRBD2. There are 14 residues in the CDR3. Germline loops: CDR1 SEHNR, CDR2 FQNEAQ (reference sequence). V was clipped by 4 bases and J by 4 bases; unmatched bases: 5. The CDR3 protein is CASSWPGLGETQYF. The CDR3 region has the DNA TGTGCCAGCAGCTGGCCGGGACTAGGAGAGACCCAGTACTTC. Looking up the rest from reference TRBV7-9 and TRBJ2-5 gives the full variable domain: DTGVSQNPRHKITKRGQNVTFRCDPISEHNRLYWYRQTLGQGPEFLTYFQNEAQLEKSRLLSDRFSAERPKGSFSTLEIQRTEQGDSAMYLCASSWPGLGETQYFGPGTRLLVL.

The V and J genes are TRBV5-1 and TRBJ1-3; D is undetermined. CDR3 length equals 14 residues. V dropped 4 bases and J dropped 0 bases, with 8 bases sitting between them. CDR1 SGHRS and CDR2 YFSETQ come from the germline V gene. The CDR3 DNA follows: TGCGCCAGCAGCCCGGGGAACTCTGGAAACACCATATATTTT. It yields the protein CASSPGNSGNTIYF.

CDR3 sequence (DNA): TGCGCCAGCAGCTTGGGTCTCCCGGGGGGAGGTGAGCAGTTCTTC. Residues: CASSLGLPGGGEQFF. The chain carries TRBV5-1 and TRBJ2-1; TRBD2 agrees at 7 bases. The germline V gene has CDR1 SGHRS and CDR2 YFSETQ. The CDR3 runs to 15 residues. V was clipped by 0 bases and J by 9 bases; unmatched bases: 9.

V gene TRBV7-2 combines with J gene TRBJ1-6; 7 bases fit TRBD1. CDR3 length equals 15 residues. V lost 6 bases to trimming and J lost 6 bases; unmatched junction nucleotides: 8. Germline CDR1 reads SGHTA; CDR2 reads FQGNSA. CDR3 region: CASSPQTGSNSPLHF. The CDR3 DNA sequence: TGTGCCAGCAGTCCCCAGACAGGGAGTAATTCACCCCTCCACTTT. Full variable domain (rest looked up from reference TRBV7-2 and TRBJ1-6): GAGVSQSPSNKVTEKGKDVELRCDPISGHTALYWYRQSLGQGLEFLIYFQGNSAPDKSGLPSDRFSAERTGGSVSTLTIQRTQQEDSAVYLCASSPQTGSNSPLHFGNGTRLTVT.

The V and J genes are TRBV18 and TRBJ2-1, with 11 bases fitting TRBD2. The CDR3 has 15 amino acids. Germline trimming cut 4 bases from V and 9 bases from J; bases unmatched to any gene: 8. Germline V gene lookup returns CDR1 KGHSH and CDR2 LQKENI. CDR3 DNA: TGTGCCAGCTCACAAGGACTAGCGGGTGGTGTTGAGCAGTTCTTC. The encoded protein is CASSQGLAGGVEQFF.

V usage is TRBV28 and J usage is TRBJ1-6; TRBD1 matches at 10 bases. Germline V lookup: CDR1 MDHEN, CDR2 SYDVKM. The CDR3 covers 17 residues. V shed 3 bases, J shed 10 bases, and the junction held 12 bases outside the gene matches. CDR3 loop: CASSFPIRQGARSPLHF. CDR3 nucleotide sequence: TGTGCCAGCAGTTTCCCGATCCGACAGGGGGCGCGGTCACCCCTCCACTTT. Full variable domain (rest looked up from reference TRBV28 and TRBJ1-6): DVKVTQSSRYLVKRTGEKVFLECVQDMDHENMFWYRQDPGLGLRLIYFSYDVKMKEKGDIPEGYSVSREKKERFSLILESASTNQTSMYLCASSFPIRQGARSPLHFGNGTRLTVT.

The V call is TRBV2, the J call TRBJ1-3, with unresolved D. Germline V gene lookup returns CDR1 SNHLY and CDR2 FYNNEI. The CDR3 loop spans 14 amino acids. Trimming shortened V by 4 bases and J by 2 bases, and 9 bases separated the two germline ends. The CDR3 reads CASSVGGTGNTIYF. The CDR3 nucleotides are TGTGCCAGCAGTGTGGGAGGCACTGGAAACACCATATATTTT.

V is TRBV6-5 and J is TRBJ2-7; the D gene is possibly TRBD2 (7 bases). The CDR3 sequence is 12 residues long. Trimming cost V 6 bases and J 2 bases, with 8 bases left between them. Germline V gives CDR1 MNHEY, CDR2 SVGAGI. CDR3 sequence: CASRGGPYEQYF. CDR3 coding DNA: TGTGCCAGCAGGGGGGGGCCCTACGAGCAGTACTTC.

The rearrangement uses TRBV4-1 and TRBJ1-4; 7 bases align to TRBD1. Germline loops: CDR1 MGHRA, CDR2 YSYEKL. V was pared by 6 bases and J by 4 bases, with 8 bases of the junction left unmatched. The CDR3 has 15 residues. CDR3 sequence: CASRKIQGINEKLFF. Written as DNA, the CDR3 is TGCGCCAGCAGGAAAATACAGGGGATTAATGAAAAACTGTTTTTT.

The chain has TRBV3-1 (or the pseudogene TRBV3-2) and TRBJ1-3; D unclear. From germline, CDR1 is LGHDT and CDR2 YNNKEL (reference sequence). With 0 bases removed from V and 3 bases from J, the gap between germline ends came to 3 bases. The length of the CDR3 is 13 residues. CDR3 nucleotides: TGTGCCAGCAGCCAAGACCGTGGAAACACCATATATTTT. This sequence encodes CASSQDRGNTIYF.

The rearrangement links TRBV19 to TRBJ2-5; tentatively, D is TRBD1 (5 bases). Germline CDR1 and CDR2: LNHDA and SQIVND (reference sequence). The CDR3 spans 15 residues. The V end lost 4 bases, the J end lost 3 bases, and 15 bases lay between the germline ends. CDR3 DNA sequence: TGTGCCAGTAGTAGCTCCAGAGACAGCGAAGAGACCCAGTACTTC. It specifies CASSSSRDSEETQYF.

The rearrangement uses TRBV19 and TRBJ1-5; maybe TRBD1 (6 bases). CDR1 and CDR2 from the germline V gene are LNHDA and SQIVND (reference sequence). V was pared by 6 bases and J by 7 bases, with 16 bases between. The CDR3 has 14 amino acids. In nucleotides, the CDR3 is TGTGCCAGTAGGCAAAACAGGGATGAACAGCCCCAGCATTTT. Translation: CASRQNRDEQPQHF.

The chain employs TRBV30 and TRBJ1-5; the D gene is possibly TRBD1 (6 bases). Germline V gene data show CDR1 as GTSNPN and CDR2 as SVGIG (reference sequence). Trimming removed 1 base from V and 1 base from J, with 11 bases in between. The CDR3 totals 15 residues. The chain's CDR3 is CAWSARGRSNQPQHF. DNA for the CDR3: TGTGCCTGGAGTGCCAGGGGAAGGAGCAATCAGCCCCAGCATTTT.

The chain links TRBV6-4 to TRBJ1-5; perhaps TRBD1 as D (6 bases). There are 15 residues in the CDR3. Germline values: CDR1 MRHNA, CDR2 SNTAGT. V lost 4 bases, J lost 0 bases, and 10 bases lay in between. CDR3 region: CASSVQGDSNQPQHF. The CDR3 DNA is TGTGCCAGCAGTGTACAGGGAGATAGCAATCAGCCCCAGCATTTT.

This clone appeared once. This chain uses TRBV6-5 with TRBJ2-7, with 9 nucleotides matching TRBD1. The ends lost 7 bases at V and 5 bases at J; junction bases unmatched: 3. In germline, CDR1 is MNHEY, CDR2 SVGAGI. The CDR3 extends over 12 amino acids. For the CDR3, the DNA is TGTGCCAGCATGGGACAGGGAGACGAGCAGTACTTC. This sequence encodes CASMGQGDEQYF.

The V gene is TRBV19, the J gene TRBJ2-2; 7 bases line up with TRBD2. There are 15 residues in the CDR3. Germline assignment: CDR1 LNHDA and CDR2 SQIVND (reference sequence). Trimming cost V 3 bases and J 8 bases; bases outside gene matches: 9. CDR3 sequence: CASSIYRTRMGELFF. CDR3 sequence (DNA): TGTGCCAGTAGTATTTACCGGACTAGGATGGGGGAGCTGTTTTTT.

The chain combines TRBV6-1 with TRBJ1-1; the match to TRBD1 covers 7 bases. Germline V gives CDR1 MNHNS, CDR2 SASEGT. The CDR3 contains 16 residues. V shed 2 bases, J shed 4 bases, and the junction held 10 bases outside the gene matches. DNA of the CDR3: TGTGCCAGCAGTGAACCCTTTTCACAGGGGAGCACTGAAGCTTTCTTT. This sequence encodes CASSEPFSQGSTEAFF.

CDR3 DNA sequence: TGTGCCAGGGGGGGTGGCGGTGTTCCTGGAAACACCATATATTTT. It yields the protein CARGGGGVPGNTIYF. The V gene is TRBV6-5, the J gene TRBJ1-3, with a possible D match to TRBD1 (5 bases). CDR3 length equals 15 residues. V lost 9 bases, J lost 2 bases, and 17 bases lay in between. Germline V gene lookup returns CDR1 MNHEY and CDR2 SVGAGI.

The chain has TRBV28 and TRBJ1-1; 7 bases align to TRBD1. The CDR3 consists of 15 residues. Germline-derived CDR1 and CDR2 are MDHEN and SYDVKM. Trimming at V came to 7 bases and at J to 0 bases, leaving 8 bases not matched to a gene. In DNA form, the CDR3 reads TGTGCCAGCACGTCCGGGACAGCAATGAACACTGAAGCTTTCTTT. Protein product: CASTSGTAMNTEAFF. Combining the CDR3 with reference TRBV28 and TRBJ1-1 gives the whole variable domain DVKVTQSSRYLVKRTGEKVFLECVQDMDHENMFWYRQDPGLGLRLIYFSYDVKMKEKGDIPEGYSVSREKKERFSLILESASTNQTSMYLCASTSGTAMNTEAFFGQGTRLTVV.

The CDR3 sequence is CATSDPTANEKLFF. The CDR3 DNA follows: TGTGCCACCAGTGATCCAACCGCGAATGAAAAACTGTTTTTT. The chain recombines TRBV24-1 with TRBJ1-4; D gene unclear. Trimming pared 3 bases from V and 5 bases from J, leaving 9 bases between. CDR3 length equals 14 residues. Germline loops: CDR1 KGHDR, CDR2 SFDVKD.